This TCR beta chain was captured in a study of control samples from healthy donors and cancer patients. From germline, CDR1 is MDHEN and CDR2 SYDVKM. The V end lost 7 bases, the J end lost 0 bases, and 16 bases lay between the germline ends. The CDR3 is 16 residues long. Here immunoSEQ multiplex PCR was the method, and the copy in TCRdb shows in-frame clones only, minus some. The sample yields over 45,000 clones, around 90% seen once. The sequence was collected from a man aged 30 to 39 with colorectal cancer. The chain couples TRBV28 to TRBJ1-5; TRBD1 might be the D (5 bases). Sequencing input: PBMCs. In DNA form, the CDR3 reads TGTGCCAGCACCGAAGGGGCAGGGTTTAGCAATCAGCCCCAGCATTTT. This sequence encodes CASTEGAGFSNQPQHF.